This TCR beta chain was recorded in a study of blood T cell repertoires in COVID-19. Assay: immunoSEQ multiplex PCR; the TCRdb copy retains only in-frame clones and omits some. The sample records a few hundred thousand clones, more than 85% being singletons. Germline V lookup: CDR1 SGHTA, CDR2 FQGNSA. CDR3 length equals 18 residues. Between the trimmed V and J ends, which lost 5 bases and 8 bases, there was a span of 28 bases. Sequenced input: peripheral blood. V is TRBV7-2 and J is TRBJ2-1; D perhaps matches TRBD2 (6 bases). The clonotype comes from a man aged 55 to 69 with acute or convalescent COVID-19. CDR3 coding DNA: TGTGCCAGCAGCCCTATGGGGCCGACTAGTAGTCGATTGGATGAGCAGTTCTTC. It translates to CASSPMGPTSSRLDEQFF.